The entry below describes one T cell receptor (beta chain). Its cognate antigen has yet to be identified. The input lacks base qualities; no much larger clone sits a single base away. Whole blood was collected in K2EDTA tubes by collaborating institutions according to the institutions' own protocols. For TCRbeta analysis, collaborators shipped samples in one of three forms: frozen whole blood, isolated PBMCs, or DNA extracted from either of those sample types. Germline trimming amounts to 7 bases on V and 2 bases on J, with 8 as the count of junction bases outside the gene matches. From a lookup of the germline V gene (reference sequence), CDR1 and CDR2 are SGHNT and YYREEE. The CDR3, cysteine through phenylalanine, is 15 amino acids long. Just CDR3 DNA is preserved here, 45 bases in frame from base 1. The sample originates from a study of blood T cell repertoires in COVID-19 (dated by TCRdb to 2020 to 2021). With respect to the entire study: Collaborator samples came from the United States, Italy and Spain and covered acute and convalescent phases of COVID-19. The material from the prospective study consisted of cDNA or gDNA derived from T cells, B-cell-depleted T cells, or PBMCs. Subjects who had been exposed to COVID-19, were actively infected with it, or had recovered from it provided the deeply sampled blood TCRbeta repertoires that made up the dataset. Where available, HLA class I and class II types were obtained from metadata supplied by the sample provider rather than from assay-based typing. Sample metadata almost always included a de-identified subject ID, COVID-19 status, age in years and sex. Samples came from the ongoing ImmuneRACE study (first 160 participants) plus 1,254 subjects from 6 global collaborators. The repertoires were released in a freely available public database meant as a resource for research on the immune response to SARS-CoV-2. Findings and caveats that apply to the study as a whole: The quantity of clinical and demographic metadata differed by source and by participant and was supplied without curation.

TCRbeta CDR3 regions were amplified from genomic DNA by means of the immunoSEQ Assay, a bias-controlled multiplex PCR. In the paper's pipeline: The number of nucleated cells in each sample was estimated by amplification of reference gene primers within the assay. To quantify the absolute abundance of each unique TCRbeta CDR3 rearrangement, sequence reads were collapsed and filtered. Productive Simpson clonality was computed per sample as the square root of Simpson's diversity index over productive rearrangements. Here the immuneACCESS table is served through TCRdb, limited to in-frame sequences with V and J called. Missing clones are a known gap in these copies; in checked studies unresolved V genes cover under half, and the rest lacks a known reason. The D gene and trimming were derived from the DNA, and the V and J assignments and clone size from that table. The sample table contains approximately 150,000 clones; only one count was recorded for roughly 84% of them. Approximately 8.3% of the sample lies in the top ten.

The sequence joins TRBV5-4 to TRBJ2-2; TRBD2 fits 7 bases in the junction. This receptor was identified in a woman aged 60-70 years with acute or convalescent COVID-19. What was sequenced was peripheral blood. Read as DNA, the sequence is TGTGCCAGCGGACCGGGGGGATTAAACACCGGGGAGCTGTTTTTT. The encoded protein is CASGPGGLNTGELFF. The full variable domain, completed from the reference TRBV5-4 and TRBJ2-2 proteins outside the CDR3, reads ETGVTQSPTHLIKTRGQQVTLRCSSQSGHNTVSWYQQALGQGPQFIFQYYREEENGRGNFPPRFSGLQFPNYSSELNVNALELDDSALYLCASGPGGLNTGELFFGEGSRLTVL.